This T cell receptor (beta chain) derives from a study of cytomegalovirus exposure and HLA in healthy donors. The PCR employed 60 Vbeta primers together with 13 Jbeta primers. Produced via immunoSEQ multiplex PCR; TCRdb's table is partial and in-frame only. Of about 120,000 clones listed, about 80% are singletons. The CDR3 loop spans 13 amino acids. Germline CDR1 reads MGHRA; CDR2 reads YSYEKL. V lost 3 bases and J lost 5, with 10 bases in between. The sequencing sample was made of PBMCs. The V gene is TRBV4-1, the J gene TRBJ1-2, with D possibly matching TRBD1 (6 bases). The sequence was obtained from a woman aged 60-75 years in good health and CMV-seropositive. The CDR3 DNA follows: TGCGCCAGCAGCCACGGACAGTCATATGGCTACACCTTC. Translating gives CASSHGQSYGYTF.